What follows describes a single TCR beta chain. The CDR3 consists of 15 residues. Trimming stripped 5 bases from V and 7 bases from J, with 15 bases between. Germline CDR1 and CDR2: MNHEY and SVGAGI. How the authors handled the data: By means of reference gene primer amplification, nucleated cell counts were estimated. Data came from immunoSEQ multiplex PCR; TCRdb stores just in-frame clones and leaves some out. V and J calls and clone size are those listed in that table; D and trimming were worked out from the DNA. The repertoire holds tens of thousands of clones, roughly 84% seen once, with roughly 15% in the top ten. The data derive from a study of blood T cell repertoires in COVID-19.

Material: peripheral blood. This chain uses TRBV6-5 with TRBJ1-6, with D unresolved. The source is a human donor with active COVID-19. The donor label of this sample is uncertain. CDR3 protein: CASSPFRTGNSPLHF. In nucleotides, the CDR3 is TGTGCCAGCAGTCCGTTCAGGACTGGCAATTCACCCCTCCACTTT.